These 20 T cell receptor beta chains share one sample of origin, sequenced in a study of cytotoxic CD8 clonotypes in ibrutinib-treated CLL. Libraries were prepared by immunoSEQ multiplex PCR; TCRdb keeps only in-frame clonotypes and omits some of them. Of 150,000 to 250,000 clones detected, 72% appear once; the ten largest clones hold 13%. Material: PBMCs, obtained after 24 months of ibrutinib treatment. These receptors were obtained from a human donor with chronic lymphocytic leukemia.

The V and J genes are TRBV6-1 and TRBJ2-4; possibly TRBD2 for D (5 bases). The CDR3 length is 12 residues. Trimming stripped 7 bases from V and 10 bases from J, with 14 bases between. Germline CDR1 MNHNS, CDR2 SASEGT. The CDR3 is CASNRGEGIQYF. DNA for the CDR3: TGTGCCAGCAACCGGGGAGAGGGTATTCAGTACTTC.

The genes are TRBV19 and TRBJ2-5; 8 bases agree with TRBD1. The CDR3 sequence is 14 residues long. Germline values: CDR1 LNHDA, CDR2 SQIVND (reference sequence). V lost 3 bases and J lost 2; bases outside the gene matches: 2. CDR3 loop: CASSIGTGQETQYF. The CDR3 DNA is TGTGCCAGTAGTATTGGGACAGGTCAAGAGACCCAGTACTTC.

The CDR3 DNA follows: TGTGCCAGCGGGGTCAATGAGCAGTTCTTC. It codes for CASGVNEQFF. The genes are TRBV10-3 and TRBJ2-1; tentatively, D is TRBD2 (6 bases). V dropped 10 bases and J dropped 6 bases, with 7 bases sitting between them. This CDR3 has 10 amino acids. Germline V lookup: CDR1 ENHRY, CDR2 SYGVKD.

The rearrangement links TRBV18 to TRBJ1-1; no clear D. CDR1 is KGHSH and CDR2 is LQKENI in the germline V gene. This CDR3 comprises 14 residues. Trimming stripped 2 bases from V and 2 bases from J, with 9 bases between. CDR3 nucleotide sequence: TGTGCCAGCTCACCATCGCAGCTTAACACTGAAGCTTTCTTT. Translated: CASSPSQLNTEAFF.

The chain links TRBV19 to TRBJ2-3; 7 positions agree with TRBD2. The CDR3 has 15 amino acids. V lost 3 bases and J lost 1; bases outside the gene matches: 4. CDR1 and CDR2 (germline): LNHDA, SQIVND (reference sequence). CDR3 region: CASSMGGRGTDTQYF. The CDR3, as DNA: TGTGCCAGTAGTATGGGCGGGAGAGGCACAGATACGCAGTATTTT.

The CDR3 DNA reads as TGTGCCAGCAGCGTAGCGTGGAGGACTAGCGGGAGATACAATGAGCAGTTCTTC. It specifies CASSVAWRTSGRYNEQFF. This rearrangement joins TRBV9 to TRBJ2-1; TRBD2 matches 13 bases. Trimming cost V 0 bases and J 4 bases; bases outside gene matches: 7. There are 18 residues in the CDR3. Germline-derived CDR1 and CDR2 are SGDLS and YYNGEE.

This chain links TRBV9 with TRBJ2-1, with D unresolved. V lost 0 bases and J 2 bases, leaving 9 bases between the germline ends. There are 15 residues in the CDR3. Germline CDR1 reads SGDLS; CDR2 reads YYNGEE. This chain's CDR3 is CASSVVGTTYNEQFF. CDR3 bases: TGTGCCAGCAGCGTAGTAGGAACTACCTACAATGAGCAGTTCTTC.

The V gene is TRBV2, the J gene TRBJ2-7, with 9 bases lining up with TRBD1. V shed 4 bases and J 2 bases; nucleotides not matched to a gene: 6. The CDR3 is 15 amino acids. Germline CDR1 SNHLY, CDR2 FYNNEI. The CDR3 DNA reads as TGTGCCAGCAGTGGCGGGACAGGGTACCCCTACGAGCAGTACTTC. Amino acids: CASSGGTGYPYEQYF.

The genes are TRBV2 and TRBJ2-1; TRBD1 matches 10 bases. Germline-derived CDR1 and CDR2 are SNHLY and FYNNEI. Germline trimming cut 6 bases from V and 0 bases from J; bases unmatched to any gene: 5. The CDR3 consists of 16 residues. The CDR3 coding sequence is TGTGCCAGCAGCTTCGGGACAGGGGACTCCTACAATGAGCAGTTCTTC. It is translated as CASSFGTGDSYNEQFF.

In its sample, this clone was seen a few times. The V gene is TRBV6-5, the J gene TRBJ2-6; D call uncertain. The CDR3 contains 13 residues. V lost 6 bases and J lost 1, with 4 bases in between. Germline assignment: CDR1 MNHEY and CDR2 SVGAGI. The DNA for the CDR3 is TGTGCCAGCAGCGGGTCTGGGGCCAACGTCCTGACTTTC. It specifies CASSGSGANVLTF.

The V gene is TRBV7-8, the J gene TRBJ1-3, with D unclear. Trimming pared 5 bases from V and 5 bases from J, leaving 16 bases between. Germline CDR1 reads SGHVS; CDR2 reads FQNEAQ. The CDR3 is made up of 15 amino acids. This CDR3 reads CASSTRPDRRNTIYF. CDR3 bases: TGTGCCAGCAGCACCAGACCGGACCGTCGAAACACCATATATTTT.

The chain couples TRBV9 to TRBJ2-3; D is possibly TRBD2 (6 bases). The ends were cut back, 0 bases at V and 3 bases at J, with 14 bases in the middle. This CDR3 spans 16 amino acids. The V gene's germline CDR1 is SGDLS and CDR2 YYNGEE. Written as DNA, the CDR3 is TGTGCCAGCAGCGTAGGTGGCGGGATAGGAACAGATACGCAGTATTTT. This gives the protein CASSVGGGIGTDTQYF.

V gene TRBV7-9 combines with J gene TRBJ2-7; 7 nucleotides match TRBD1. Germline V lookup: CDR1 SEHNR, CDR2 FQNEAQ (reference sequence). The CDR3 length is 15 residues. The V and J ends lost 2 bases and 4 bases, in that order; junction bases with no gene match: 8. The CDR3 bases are TGTGCCAGCAGCTTAAGCCGGGACAGAGTATACGAGCAGTACTTC. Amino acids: CASSLSRDRVYEQYF.

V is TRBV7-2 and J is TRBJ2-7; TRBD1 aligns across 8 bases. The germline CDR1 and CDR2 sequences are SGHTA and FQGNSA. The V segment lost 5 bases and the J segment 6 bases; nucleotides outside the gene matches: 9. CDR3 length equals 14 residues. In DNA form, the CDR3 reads TGTGCCAGCAGCGCAGGGGGCTCCCAGCTCGAGCAGTACTTC. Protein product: CASSAGGSQLEQYF.

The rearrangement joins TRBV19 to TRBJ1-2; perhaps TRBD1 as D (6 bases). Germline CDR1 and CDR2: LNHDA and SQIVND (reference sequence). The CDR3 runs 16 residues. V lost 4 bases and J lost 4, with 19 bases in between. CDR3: CASSRDDRIVGYGYTF. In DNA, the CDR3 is TGTGCCAGTAGTAGAGACGACAGGATAGTTGGCTATGGCTACACCTTC.

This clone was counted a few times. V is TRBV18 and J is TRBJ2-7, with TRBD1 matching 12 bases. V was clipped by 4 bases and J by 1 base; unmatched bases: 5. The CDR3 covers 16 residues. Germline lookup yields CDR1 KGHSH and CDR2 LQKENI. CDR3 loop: CASSQPGQGASYEQYF. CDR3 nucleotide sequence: TGTGCCAGCTCACAACCGGGACAGGGGGCATCCTACGAGCAGTACTTC.

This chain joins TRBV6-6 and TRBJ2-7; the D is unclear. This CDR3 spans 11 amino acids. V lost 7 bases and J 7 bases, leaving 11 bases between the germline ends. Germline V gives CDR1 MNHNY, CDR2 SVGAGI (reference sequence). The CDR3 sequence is CASTNGWEQYF. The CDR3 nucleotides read TGTGCCAGCACCAACGGGTGGGAGCAGTACTTC.

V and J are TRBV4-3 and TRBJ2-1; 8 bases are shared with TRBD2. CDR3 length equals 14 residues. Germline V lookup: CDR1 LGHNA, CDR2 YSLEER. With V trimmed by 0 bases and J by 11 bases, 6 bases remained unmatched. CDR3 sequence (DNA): TGCGCCAGCAGCCAAGAAGCGGTAGCGGGACAGCAGTTCTTC. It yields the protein CASSQEAVAGQQFF.

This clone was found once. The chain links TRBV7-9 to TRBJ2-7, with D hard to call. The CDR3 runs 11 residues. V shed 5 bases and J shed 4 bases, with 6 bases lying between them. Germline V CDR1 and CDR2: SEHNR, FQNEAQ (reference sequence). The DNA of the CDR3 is TGTGCCAGCAGCCAGCGATACGAGCAGTACTTC. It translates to CASSQRYEQYF.

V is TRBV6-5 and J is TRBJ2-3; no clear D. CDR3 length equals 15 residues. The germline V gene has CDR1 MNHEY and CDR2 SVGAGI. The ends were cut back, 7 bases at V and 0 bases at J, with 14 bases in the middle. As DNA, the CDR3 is TGTGCCAGCAATCTTGGTGATCCTAGCACAGATACGCAGTATTTT. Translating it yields CASNLGDPSTDTQYF.